This T cell receptor (beta chain) comes out of a study of blood T cell repertoires in COVID-19. Study information: Whether acute or convalescent, the COVID-19 samples came from the United States, Italy and Spain. In each case, the material was cDNA or gDNA derived from T cells, B-cell-depleted T cells, or PBMCs.

Some clones are missing from TCRdb's copy, which holds only in-frame ones; the method was immunoSEQ multiplex PCR. The repertoire consists of tens of thousands of clones, with approximately 91% occurring once and the leading ten covering over 10%. The CDR3 loop spans 14 amino acids. After removal of 8 bases from V and 2 bases from J, the junction contained 2 bases not matched to a gene. CDR1 is MDHEN, CDR2 SYDVKM, per germline. This chain connects TRBV28 to TRBJ2-7, with TRBD2 matching 14 bases. The specimen sequenced was peripheral blood. The sequence derives from a man in his 70s with active COVID-19. The CDR3 DNA reads TGTGCCAGCGGACTAGCGGGGGGAGCCTACGAGCAGTACTTC. This translates into CASGLAGGAYEQYF.